This TCR beta chain stems from a study of blood T cell repertoires in COVID-19 (TCRdb year 2020). For the study in its entirety: Collaborator samples came from the United States, Italy and Spain and covered acute and convalescent phases of COVID-19. Sample metadata almost always included a de-identified subject ID, COVID-19 status, age in years and sex. Subjects who had been exposed to COVID-19, were actively infected with it, or had recovered from it provided the deeply sampled blood TCRbeta repertoires that made up the dataset. The prospective study material was composed of cDNA or gDNA derived from T cells, B-cell-depleted T cells, or PBMCs. The samples were drawn from two sources: the first 160 participants of the ongoing ImmuneRACE study, and 950 to 1,500 subjects contributed by 6 global collaborators. A freely available public database, intended as a resource for researchers studying the immune response to SARS-CoV-2, is where the repertoires were released. Where HLA class I and class II types were available, the types were taken from metadata supplied by the sample provider, not from assay-based typing. Study-wide findings and limitations: The amount of clinical and demographic metadata varied by source and participant and was provided uncurated.

On this clone itself: What this receptor recognizes is not known. No clone much larger than this one lies a single base away; base qualities are absent.

The immunoSEQ Assay, a bias-controlled multiplex PCR, was used to amplify TCRbeta CDR3 regions from genomic DNA. The study's own analysis went as follows. The number of nucleated cells in each sample was estimated by amplification of reference gene primers within the assay. Sequence reads were collapsed and filtered to measure the absolute abundance of every unique TCRbeta CDR3 rearrangement. For each sample, productive Simpson clonality was calculated as the square root of Simpson's diversity index across productive rearrangements. TCRdb stores this immuneACCESS table with in-frame sequences only. Part of the clones is absent; in the studies checked, under half of the shortfall reflects unresolved V genes, and no reason is known for the rest. V, J and clone size are those of that table, while D and trimming were read from the DNA. This sample lists a few hundred thousand clones; roughly 89% were detected once. 0.8% to 1% of the sample lies in the top ten.

Its CDR3 holds 13 amino acids, cysteine through phenylalanine. Of the read, only the CDR3 DNA is kept; its 39 bases are in frame from base 1. CDR1 and CDR2, looked up from the germline V gene, are MNHEY and SVGEGT. The trim is 5 bases for V and 3 bases for J, with a gap of 10 bases between the germline ends. One collaborating source in Seattle enrolled patients during active infection and followed them longitudinally through the course of disease. Each collaborating institution followed its own protocols to collect whole blood in K2EDTA tubes. For TCRbeta analysis, collaborator samples were shipped as frozen whole blood, as isolated PBMCs, or as DNA extracted from either sample type.

The sequencing sample was made of peripheral blood. The receptor's source is a man younger than 35 with COVID-19, enrolled during active disease. The V gene is TRBV6-2 or TRBV6-3 and the J gene is TRBJ1-1, with the D segment identity uncertain. The CDR3 loop reads CASSRLRYTEAFF. The sequenced DNA is TGTGCCAGCAGTCGTCTCAGGTACACTGAAGCTTTCTTT.